This TCR beta chain was obtained from a study of OX40 agonist ivuxolimab in advanced cancers. The table came from immunoSEQ multiplex PCR; TCRdb's copy has only in-frame clones and leaves some out. The repertoire consists of approximately 90,000 clones, with around 90% occurring once and the leading ten covering over 1.2%. V trimming: 7 bases; J trimming: 7 bases; junction bases outside the gene matches: 30. The CDR3 is made up of 21 amino acids. Per germline, CDR1 LGHNA and CDR2 YSLEER. The rearrangement joins TRBV4-3 to TRBJ1-2; TRBD1 aligns across 10 bases. The sample in question was CD4+ or CD8+ T cells sorted from blood, obtained in a trial of the OX40 agonist ivuxolimab. This TCR was sampled from an adult with an advanced solid tumor such as melanoma, head and neck, liver or kidney cancer. Written as DNA, the CDR3 is TGCGCCAGCATGGGAGGGGGTGCACCGGGACAGGGGAGATGGGACCTGCGTGGCTACACCTTC. Protein sequence: CASMGGGAPGQGRWDLRGYTF.